This T cell receptor (beta chain) was identified in a study of blood T cell repertoires in COVID-19. Across the whole study: Acute and convalescent COVID-19 samples came from the United States, Italy and Spain. Sample material is recorded as cDNA or gDNA derived from T cells, B-cell-depleted T cells, or PBMCs.

Germline trimming cut 10 bases from V and 0 bases from J; bases unmatched to any gene: 2. Germline V gene sequence: CDR1 LNHDA, CDR2 SQIVND (reference sequence). There are 14 residues in the CDR3. This clone appeared a single time. Source study methods: Reference gene primer amplification in the assay estimated nucleated cell counts. Assay used: immunoSEQ multiplex PCR; TCRdb lists only in-frame clones, some missing. V, J and clone size reflect that table, while D and trimming were determined from the DNA. The repertoire holds a few hundred thousand clones, approximately 82% seen once, with 3.4% in the top ten.

Material for sequencing was peripheral blood. This rearrangement joins TRBV19 to TRBJ2-1; 11 nucleotides align to TRBD2. The clonotype was recovered from a woman in her late teens or twenties with acute or convalescent COVID-19. CDR3 sequence reads: CAKGTSGSYNEQFF. The CDR3 DNA sequence: TGTGCCAAAGGGACTAGCGGCTCCTACAATGAGCAGTTCTTC.